This T cell receptor beta chain is from a study of control samples from healthy donors and cancer patients. Generated by immunoSEQ multiplex PCR, the TCRdb table keeps only in-frame clones and is missing some. The data show about 69,000 clones, approximately 88% seen once. The CDR3 runs to 14 residues. The V gene's germline CDR1 is SQVTM and CDR2 ANQGSEA. V lost 1 base and J lost 4; bases outside the gene matches: 6. The receptor's source is a woman aged 50 to 60 with lung cancer. Sequencing used PBMCs. The chain has TRBV29-1 and TRBJ1-2; TRBD1 agrees at 7 bases. In DNA form, the CDR3 reads TGCAGCGTTGAAGCTACCGGGACAGTCTATGGCTACACCTTC. It is translated as CSVEATGTVYGYTF.